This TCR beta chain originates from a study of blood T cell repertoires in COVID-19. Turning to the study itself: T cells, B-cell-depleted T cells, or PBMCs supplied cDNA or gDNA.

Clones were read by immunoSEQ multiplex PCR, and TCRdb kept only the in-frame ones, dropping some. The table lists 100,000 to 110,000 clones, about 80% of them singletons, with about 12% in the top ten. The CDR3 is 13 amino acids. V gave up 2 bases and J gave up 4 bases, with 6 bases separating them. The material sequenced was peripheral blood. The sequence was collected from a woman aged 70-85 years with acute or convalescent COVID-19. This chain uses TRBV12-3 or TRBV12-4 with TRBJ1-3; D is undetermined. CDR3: CASSLFRGNTIYF. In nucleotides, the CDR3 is TGTGCCAGCAGTTTATTCCGGGGAAACACCATATATTTT.